Listed here are 27 T cell receptor beta chains from one sample, sequenced in a study of T cell responses to AZD1222 COVID-19 vaccine. Data came from immunoSEQ multiplex PCR; TCRdb stores just in-frame clones and leaves some out. The data contain 250,000 to 300,000 clones, 94% of them singletons. The source material was peripheral blood, sampled 28 days after the second AZD1222 dose. All receptors come from an adult who received the AZD1222 COVID-19 vaccine.

The chain couples TRBV28 to TRBJ2-2, with 7 positions matching TRBD2. The CDR3 is 15 amino acids. V shed 8 bases, J shed 1 base, and the junction held 7 bases outside the gene matches. Germline-derived CDR1 and CDR2 are MDHEN and SYDVKM. Here the CDR3 reads CASWGGTMNTGELFF. The DNA for the CDR3 is TGTGCCAGCTGGGGGGGAACTATGAACACCGGGGAGCTGTTTTTT.

This chain joins TRBV28 and TRBJ1-5; possibly TRBD1 for D (6 bases). Germline-derived CDR1 and CDR2 are MDHEN and SYDVKM. Trimming shortened V by 5 bases and J by 1 base, and 15 bases separated the two germline ends. The CDR3 has 16 residues. This CDR3 is CASSPSGTPSNQPQHF. The DNA for the CDR3 is TGTGCCAGCAGTCCCTCCGGGACACCAAGCAATCAGCCCCAGCATTTT.

The rearrangement links TRBV9 to TRBJ2-5, with a weak D call TRBD2 (5 bases). The V and J ends lost 4 bases and 2 bases respectively, with 15 bases between them. The CDR3 spans 15 residues. CDR1 is SGDLS, CDR2 YYNGEE, per germline. DNA of the CDR3: TGTGCCAGCAGCCTAAACCCTAGCAGTCAAGAGACCCAGTACTTC. Translated, it gives CASSLNPSSQETQYF.

This chain connects TRBV24-1 to TRBJ2-5; D is undetermined. CDR1 is KGHDR, CDR2 SFDVKD, per germline. This CDR3 spans 14 amino acids. V was shortened by 4 bases and J by 1 base, with 9 bases between the two germline ends. DNA for the CDR3: TGTGCCACCAGTGAATCTGTATTCCAAGAGACCCAGTACTTC. Its protein product is CATSESVFQETQYF.

The chain uses TRBV7-4 and TRBJ1-3, with D possibly being TRBD1 (5 bases). The length of the CDR3 is 17 residues. The ends were cut back, 1 base at V and 4 bases at J, with 17 bases in the middle. Germline values: CDR1 SGHVT, CDR2 SQSDAQ. As DNA, the CDR3 is TGTGCCAGCAGCTTAGAAGGCGTAGGGACGTCCGGAAACACCATATATTTT. Translated: CASSLEGVGTSGNTIYF.

The count of this clone is one. The DNA of the CDR3 is TGTGCCATTAGGGGTGAGGTAATGATCACTGAAGCTTTCTTT. Translation gives CAIRGEVMITEAFF. The chain has TRBV10-3 and TRBJ1-1; a possible D gene is TRBD1 (5 bases). V lost 9 bases and J lost 4, with 18 bases in between. Germline V CDR1 and CDR2: ENHRY, SYGVKD. The CDR3 loop spans 14 amino acids.

This chain links TRBV11-1 with TRBJ2-1, with 7 bases matching TRBD2. Germline lookup yields CDR1 SGHAT and CDR2 FQDESV (reference sequence). This CDR3 region has 15 residues. The junction had 7 bases not matched to a gene; V was cut back by 0 bases and J by 8 bases. DNA of the CDR3: TGTGCCAGCAGCTTAGCGGGGGGAGGGATTTATGAGCAGTTCTTC. This codes for CASSLAGGGIYEQFF.

The chain carries TRBV13 and TRBJ2-1; D not certain. The CDR3 has 12 amino acids. Germline CDR1 and CDR2: PRHDT and FYEKMQ (reference sequence). Deletions cut 5 bases from V and 4 bases from J, with 6 bases between. This chain's CDR3 is CASSPRYNEQFF. CDR3 sequence (DNA): TGTGCCAGCAGCCCACGGTACAATGAGCAGTTCTTC.

This clone was seen once. J is TRBJ1-1 and V is TRBV20-1; D remains ambiguous. In germline, CDR1 is DFQATT, CDR2 SNEGSKA (reference sequence). The CDR3 sequence is 11 residues long. With 0 bases removed from V and 10 bases from J, the gap between germline ends came to 9 bases. The DNA for the CDR3 is TGCAGTGCTAGAGATCACGTATCAGCTTTCTTT. Translation: CSARDHVSAFF.

The V gene is TRBV28, the J gene TRBJ2-1; TRBD1 matches 8 bases. Germline V gene sequence: CDR1 MDHEN, CDR2 SYDVKM. This CDR3 spans 15 amino acids. V trimming: 6 bases; J trimming: 2 bases; junction bases outside the gene matches: 6. CDR3: CASRYGTGTYNEQFF. CDR3 DNA sequence: TGTGCCAGCAGATACGGGACAGGAACCTACAATGAGCAGTTCTTC.

The chain recombines TRBV6-5 with TRBJ1-3, with TRBD1 matching over 10 bases. The CDR3 has 15 residues. Germline-derived CDR1 and CDR2 are MNHEY and SVGAGI. With V trimmed by 6 bases and J by 4 bases, 6 bases remained unmatched. CDR3 DNA sequence: TGTGCCAGCAGCCGGGGACAGGGGTCGGGAAACACCATATATTTT. This translates into CASSRGQGSGNTIYF.

The rearrangement joins TRBV5-1 to TRBJ2-2; D may be TRBD1 or TRBD2 (5 bases each). Germline V gives CDR1 SGHRS, CDR2 YFSETQ. The CDR3 has 14 residues. V was clipped by 4 bases and J by 3 bases, with 10 bases between them. The CDR3, as DNA: TGCGCCAGCAGCCTCGGGACGGACACCGGGGAGCTGTTTTTT. This encodes CASSLGTDTGELFF.

This chain joins TRBV28 and TRBJ1-5, with 7 bases that match TRBD1. CDR3 size: 16 residues. V lost 3 bases to trimming and J lost 5 bases; unmatched junction nucleotides: 10. The V gene's germline CDR1 is MDHEN and CDR2 SYDVKM. In DNA form, the CDR3 reads TGTGCCAGCAGTTTGTGGGGCAGGGGGGGAGATCAGCCCCAGCATTTT. Protein: CASSLWGRGGDQPQHF. Complete variable domain (other parts from reference TRBV28 and TRBJ1-5): DVKVTQSSRYLVKRTGEKVFLECVQDMDHENMFWYRQDPGLGLRLIYFSYDVKMKEKGDIPEGYSVSREKKERFSLILESASTNQTSMYLCASSLWGRGGDQPQHFGDGTRLSIL.

The rearrangement uses TRBV5-1 and TRBJ1-5; D possibly corresponds to TRBD1 (5 bases). CDR3 size: 17 residues. CDR1 SGHRS and CDR2 YFSETQ come from the germline V gene. The germline V and J ends were trimmed by 7 bases and 0 bases, with 20 bases remaining between them. The CDR3 DNA reads as TGCGCCAGCGTATGTGAGGGGAATTATAGTAGCAATCAGCCCCAGCATTTT. Protein product: CASVCEGNYSSNQPQHF.

This chain joins TRBV28 and TRBJ1-2; tentatively, D is TRBD1 (5 bases). Trimming removed 1 base at V and 4 bases at J, with 10 bases between. The CDR3 sequence is 14 residues long. Germline CDR1 and CDR2: MDHEN and SYDVKM. The CDR3 reads CASSLSGRVYGYTF. The CDR3 DNA reads TGTGCCAGCAGTTTATCGGGCAGGGTCTATGGCTACACCTTC.

The chain uses TRBV15 and TRBJ1-2; tentatively, D is TRBD1 (6 bases). Germline V CDR1 and CDR2: LNHNV, YYDKDF (reference sequence). Trimming cost V 4 bases and J 4 bases, with 13 bases left between them. There are 14 residues in the CDR3. The CDR3 DNA sequence: TGTGCCACCAGCACCAACAGGGTTGGCTATGGCTACACCTTC. Translation: CATSTNRVGYGYTF.

The V call is TRBV3-1 (or the pseudogene TRBV3-2), the J call TRBJ1-6; 7 bases match TRBD1. The CDR3 covers 15 residues. Germline V CDR1 and CDR2: LGHDT, YNNKEL (reference sequence). Germline trimming cut 8 bases from V and 9 bases from J; bases unmatched to any gene: 13. The CDR3 DNA follows: TGTGCCAGCCGTTCCCACTCGGGACAGCTTTCACCCCTCCACTTT. The encoded protein is CASRSHSGQLSPLHF.

This chain uses TRBV7-3 with TRBJ1-1; D not resolved. The CDR3 has 13 residues. Trimming shortened V by 5 bases and J by 2 bases, and 9 bases separated the two germline ends. Germline V gene lookup returns CDR1 SGHTA and CDR2 FQGTGA. The CDR3 DNA reads as TGTGCCAGCAGCAAAGACCTTAACACTGAAGCTTTCTTT. Encoded protein: CASSKDLNTEAFF.

This clone was observed a single time. V gene TRBV9 combines with J gene TRBJ1-1; D not certain. CDR3 length equals 15 residues. CDR1 and CDR2 from the germline V gene are SGDLS and YYNGEE. With 2 bases removed from V and 0 bases from J, the gap between germline ends came to 11 bases. The CDR3 is CASSVHPGMNTEAFF. The CDR3 DNA reads TGTGCCAGCAGCGTCCATCCGGGGATGAACACTGAAGCTTTCTTT. The full variable domain, with the rest looked up from reference TRBV9 and TRBJ1-1, is DSGVTQTPKHLITATGQRVTLRCSPRSGDLSVYWYQQSLDQGLQFLIQYYNGEERAKGNILERFSAQQFPDLHSELNLSSLELGDSALYFCASSVHPGMNTEAFFGQGTRLTVV.

The rearrangement joins TRBV5-6 to TRBJ2-2; D may match TRBD1 or TRBD2 (6 bases each). Germline CDR1 is SGHDT and CDR2 is YYEEEE. The CDR3 runs 19 residues. Trimming left V 4 bases short and J 3 bases short, with 25 bases between. In DNA form, the CDR3 reads TGTGCCAGCAGCCCCCCGGGGGCCGAAGCCCCGCGGGACACCGGGGAGCTGTTTTTT. The encoded protein is CASSPPGAEAPRDTGELFF. The variable domain in full, with the rest retrieved from reference TRBV5-6 and TRBJ2-2, is DAGVTQSPTHLIKTRGQQVTLRCSPKSGHDTVSWYQQALGQGPQFIFQYYEEEERQRGNFPDRFSGHQFPNYSSELNVNALLLGDSALYLCASSPPGAEAPRDTGELFFGEGSRLTVL.

The V gene is TRBV20-1, the J gene TRBJ1-2; perhaps TRBD1 as D (5 bases). V lost 7 bases and J 0 bases, leaving 6 bases between the germline ends. CDR1 and CDR2 (germline): DFQATT, SNEGSKA (reference sequence). This CDR3 region has 11 residues. Here the CDR3 reads CSGGPNYGYTF. The CDR3 bases are TGCAGTGGGGGCCCTAACTATGGCTACACCTTC.

The CDR3 reads CASSEGGTSYEQYF. DNA for the CDR3: TGTGCCAGCAGTGAGGGGGGGACCTCCTACGAGCAGTACTTC. The chain employs TRBV7-2 and TRBJ2-7; a weak D match, TRBD2 (7 bases). The V end lost 6 bases, the J end lost 0 bases, and 12 bases lay between the germline ends. The CDR3 has 14 residues. Germline V gene sequence: CDR1 SGHTA, CDR2 FQGNSA.

V usage is TRBV6-2 or TRBV6-3 and J usage is TRBJ2-7; 8 bases match TRBD1. The germline V gene encodes CDR1 MNHEY and CDR2 SVGEGT. J lost 4 bases, V lost 4 bases, and 6 bases had no gene match. The CDR3 has 14 residues. CDR3 region: CASSSDRARYEQYF. The DNA of the CDR3 is TGTGCCAGCAGTTCGGACAGGGCTCGATACGAGCAGTACTTC.

This rearrangement joins TRBV5-1 to TRBJ2-5, with D unresolved. The CDR3 has 11 residues. Between the trimmed V and J ends, which lost 1 base and 4 bases, there was a span of 2 bases. Germline CDR1 and CDR2: SGHRS and YFSETQ. Here the CDR3 reads CASSLSETQYF. Here the CDR3 DNA reads TGCGCCAGCAGCTTGTCAGAGACCCAGTACTTC.

The gene calls are TRBV15 and TRBJ1-4; D gene ambiguous. Per the germline V gene, CDR1 is LNHNV and CDR2 is YYDKDF (reference sequence). With 0 bases removed from V and 4 bases from J, the gap between germline ends came to 12 bases. The CDR3 sequence is 16 residues long. In DNA, the CDR3 is TGTGCCACCAGCAGAGATTCCGGGGAGTTTAATGAAAAACTGTTTTTT. The encoded protein is CATSRDSGEFNEKLFF.

The chain combines TRBV10-3 with TRBJ1-3; D remains unclear. This CDR3 has 15 amino acids. V was clipped by 0 bases and J by 0 bases, with 6 bases between them. Germline V CDR1 and CDR2: ENHRY, SYGVKD. The CDR3 is CAISESGLSGNTIYF. Written as DNA, the CDR3 is TGTGCCATCAGTGAGTCAGGTCTCTCTGGAAACACCATATATTTT.

This clone was seen a handful of times. V gene TRBV28 combines with J gene TRBJ1-2, with 9 bases lining up with TRBD1. Germline trimming cut 3 bases from V and 9 bases from J; bases unmatched to any gene: 11. The CDR3 is 15 amino acids. Germline loops: CDR1 MDHEN, CDR2 SYDVKM. The CDR3 loop reads CASSFRDRAIPRYTF. The CDR3 DNA sequence: TGTGCCAGCAGTTTTCGGGACAGGGCTATTCCGCGCTACACCTTC.